This T cell receptor beta chain was sequenced in a study of control samples from healthy donors and cancer patients (dated by TCRdb to 2018 to 2021). The library came from the immunoSEQ multiplex PCR assay. As stored in TCRdb, this immuneACCESS dataset retains in-frame rearrangements with V and J assigned. A fraction of the clones does not appear; measured against another copy, unresolved V genes explain less than half of the discrepancy, and the remainder lacks a known reason. Here the sample has about 120,000 clones; 88% occur a single time. The top ten constitute 2.3% of the sample. As concerns this clone: Its antigen remains unidentified. Per-base qualities were not stored, and no clone one base away is much larger.

Deletion took 0 bases off V and 8 bases off J, with a span of 11 bases between the germline ends. The CDR3, from cysteine to phenylalanine, totals 13 residues. Only CDR3 DNA remains: 39 bases, in frame from the first base. The germline V gene gives CDR1 as SGHDT and CDR2 as YYEEEE. The sequenced sample consisted of blood. This clonotype was obtained from an older woman in good health. The rearrangement combines TRBV5-6 with TRBJ1-2; no confident D gene assignment can be made. The CDR3 in this case is CASSLGTVAGYTF. DNA sequence: TGTGCCAGCAGCTTGGGAACAGTCGCGGGCTACACCTTC.